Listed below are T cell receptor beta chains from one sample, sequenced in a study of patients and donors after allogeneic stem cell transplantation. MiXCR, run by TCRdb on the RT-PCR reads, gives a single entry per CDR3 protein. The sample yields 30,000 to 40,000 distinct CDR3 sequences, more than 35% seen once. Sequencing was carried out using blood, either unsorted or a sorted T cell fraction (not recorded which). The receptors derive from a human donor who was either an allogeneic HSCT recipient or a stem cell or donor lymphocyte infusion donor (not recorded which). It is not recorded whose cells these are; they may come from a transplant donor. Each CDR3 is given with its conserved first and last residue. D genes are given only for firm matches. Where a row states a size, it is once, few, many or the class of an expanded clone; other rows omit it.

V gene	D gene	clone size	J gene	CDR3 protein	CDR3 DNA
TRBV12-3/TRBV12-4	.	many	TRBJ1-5	CASSPYSKQSNQPQHF	TGTGCCAGCAGCCCTTACAGCAAACAAAGCAATCAGCCCCAGCATTTT
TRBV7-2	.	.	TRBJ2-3	CASLRSGSTDTQYF	TGTGCCTCTTTGAGATCTGGGAGCACAGATACGCAGTATTTT
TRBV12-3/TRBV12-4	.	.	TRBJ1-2	CASSPLTDRNYGYTF	TGTGCCAGCAGTCCCCTAACAGACCGAAACTATGGCTACACCTTC
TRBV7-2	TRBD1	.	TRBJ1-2	CASSSGGGYGYTF	TGTGCCAGCAGTTCAGGGGGCGGCTATGGCTACACCTTC
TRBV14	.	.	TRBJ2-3	CASSQDFGRIDTQYF	TGTGCCAGCAGCCAAGATTTTGGACGCATAGATACGCAGTATTTT
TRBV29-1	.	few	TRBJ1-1	CSVEVQENTEAFF	TGCAGCGTTGAGGTACAGGAGAACACTGAAGCTTTCTTT
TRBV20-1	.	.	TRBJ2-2	CSARPGPGNGELFF	TGCAGTGCTAGACCGGGCCCCGGCAACGGGGAGCTGTTTTTT
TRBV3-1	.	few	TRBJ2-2	CASSPGPARTGELFF	TGTGCCAGCAGCCCCGGACCCGCCCGGACCGGGGAGCTGTTTTTT
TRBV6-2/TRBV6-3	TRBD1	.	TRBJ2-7	CASSYGQGRTQYF	TGTGCCAGCAGTTACGGACAGGGCAGGACGCAGTACTTC
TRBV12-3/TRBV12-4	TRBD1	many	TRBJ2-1	CASTLTGGNNEQFF	TGTGCCAGCACTCTGACAGGGGGGAACAATGAGCAGTTCTTC
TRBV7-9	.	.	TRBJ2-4	CASSFLQGRENIQYF	TGTGCCAGCAGCTTCTTACAGGGAAGGGAAAACATTCAGTACTTC
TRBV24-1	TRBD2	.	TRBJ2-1	CATNPSGRANEQFF	TGTGCCACCAATCCTAGCGGGAGGGCGAACGAGCAGTTCTTC
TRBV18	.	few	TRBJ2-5	CASSPREETQYF	TGTGCCAGCTCACCAAGGGAGGAGACCCAGTACTTC
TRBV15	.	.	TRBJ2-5	CATSRDSETQYF	TGTGCCACCAGCAGAGACAGTGAGACCCAGTACTTC
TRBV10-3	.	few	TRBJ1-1	CAITTGVRQTEAFF	TGTGCCATCACCACAGGAGTAAGGCAAACTGAAGCTTTCTTT
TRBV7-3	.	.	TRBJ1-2	CASSAGRDGYTF	TGTGCCAGCAGCGCTGGTAGGGATGGCTACACCTTC
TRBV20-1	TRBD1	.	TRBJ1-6	CSATGQEGNSPLHF	TGCAGTGCCACTGGACAGGAGGGCAATTCACCCCTCCACTTT
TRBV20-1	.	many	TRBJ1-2	CSASHGVGYGYTF	TGCAGTGCTTCTCATGGGGTCGGGTATGGCTACACCTTC
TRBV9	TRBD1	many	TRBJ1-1	CASSTRGRTEAFF	TGTGCCAGCAGCACCAGGGGGCGAACTGAAGCTTTCTTT
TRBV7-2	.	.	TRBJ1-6	CASSLAGPAQTFNSPLHF	TGTGCCAGCAGCTTAGCGGGGCCCGCACAGACATTTAATTCACCCCTCCACTTT
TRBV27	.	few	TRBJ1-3	CASSSAGYSGNTIYF	TGTGCCAGCAGTTCCGCAGGGTACTCTGGAAACACCATATATTTT
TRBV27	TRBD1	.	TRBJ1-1	CASKTGGGTEAFF	TGTGCCAGCAAGACAGGGGGCGGGACTGAAGCTTTCTTT
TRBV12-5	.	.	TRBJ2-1	CASGFLVGTAIPRSYNEQFF	TGTGCTAGTGGTTTTCTAGTTGGGACTGCGATTCCCCGCTCCTACAATGAGCAGTTCTTC
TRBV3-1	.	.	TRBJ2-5	CASSQVQGETQYF	TGTGCCAGCAGCCAAGTTCAGGGAGAGACCCAGTACTTC
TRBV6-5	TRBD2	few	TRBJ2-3	CASSPVAGDVDTQYF	TGTGCCAGCAGCCCCGTAGCGGGAGATGTAGATACGCAGTATTTT
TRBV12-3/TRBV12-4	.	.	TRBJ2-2	CASTPGGGELFF	TGTGCCAGCACCCCCGGGGGAGGGGAGCTGTTTTTT
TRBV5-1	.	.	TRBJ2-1	CASSLANRGGYNEQFF	TGCGCCAGCAGCTTGGCGAACAGGGGGGGCTACAATGAGCAGTTCTTC
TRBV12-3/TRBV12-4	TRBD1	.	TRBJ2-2	CASSSGTGAGELFF	TGTGCCAGCAGTTCCGGGACAGGGGCCGGGGAGCTGTTTTTT
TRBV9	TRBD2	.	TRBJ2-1	CASSVSLAGVGEQFF	TGTGCCAGCAGCGTATCCTTAGCGGGAGTCGGTGAGCAGTTCTTC
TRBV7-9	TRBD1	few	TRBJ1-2	CASSVPGTGNYGYTF	TGTGCCAGCAGCGTCCCCGGGACAGGGAACTATGGCTACACCTTC
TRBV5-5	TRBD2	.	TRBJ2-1	CASSLWGPSGGPYNEQFF	TGTGCCAGCAGCTTGTGGGGTCCGAGCGGGGGGCCCTACAATGAGCAGTTCTTC
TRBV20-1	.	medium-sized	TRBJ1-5	CSARDQTGADQPQHF	TGCAGTGCTAGAGATCAAACGGGGGCGGATCAGCCCCAGCATTTT
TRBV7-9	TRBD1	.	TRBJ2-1	CASSLQPGQGANEQFF	TGTGCCAGCAGCTTACAGCCGGGACAGGGAGCCAATGAGCAGTTCTTC
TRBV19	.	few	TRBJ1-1	CATRIRGEAFF	TGTGCCACCCGAATCCGGGGGGAAGCTTTCTTT